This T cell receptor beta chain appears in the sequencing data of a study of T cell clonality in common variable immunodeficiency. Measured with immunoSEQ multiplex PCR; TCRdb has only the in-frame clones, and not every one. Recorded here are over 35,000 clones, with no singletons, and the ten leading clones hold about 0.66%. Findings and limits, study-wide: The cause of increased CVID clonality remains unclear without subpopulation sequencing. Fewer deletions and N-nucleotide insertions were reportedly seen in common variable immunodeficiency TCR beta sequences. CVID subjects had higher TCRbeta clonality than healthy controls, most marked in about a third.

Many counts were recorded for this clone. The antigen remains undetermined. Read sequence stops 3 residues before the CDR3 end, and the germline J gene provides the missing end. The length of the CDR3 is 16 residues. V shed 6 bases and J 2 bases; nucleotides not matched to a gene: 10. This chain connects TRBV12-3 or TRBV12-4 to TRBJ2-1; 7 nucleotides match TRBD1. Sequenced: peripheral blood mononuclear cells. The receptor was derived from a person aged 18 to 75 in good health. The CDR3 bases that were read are TGTGCCAGCAGGCAGGCCCCCCAGGGGGCCTACAATGAG. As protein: CASRQAPQGAYNE. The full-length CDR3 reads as CASRQAPQGAYNEQFF.